This T cell receptor beta chain was identified in a study of CD8 T cells in Susac syndrome. An input of about 0.5 to 1 ug of RNA was subjected to reverse transcription using random hexamers. Via MiXCR, TCRdb re-called the immunoSEQ multiplex PCR reads, giving one row per CDR3 protein. The table includes around 69,000 distinct CDR3 sequences, approximately 94% detected once. CDR1 LNHDA and CDR2 SQIVND come from the germline V gene (reference sequence). The CDR3 is 15 amino acids. V lost 1 base to trimming and J lost 0 bases, with 10 bases between them. The chain recombines TRBV19 with TRBJ2-7; D gene unclear. The sequence came from a human donor with Susac syndrome. The sample taken for sequencing was CD8+ T cells from PBMCs. In DNA, the CDR3 is TGTGCCAGTAGTATAGTGGTTGGCGGCTCCTACGAGCAGTACTTC. Amino acid sequence: CASSIVVGGSYEQYF.